Below are 27 T cell receptor beta chains sequenced from a single sample in a study of T cell clonality in common variable immunodeficiency. These TCRs' antigens remain unknown. Only in-frame clones appear in the TCRdb table, and some are missing; sequencing was by immunoSEQ multiplex PCR. The specimen has 10,000 to 13,000 clones, none found just once. Broader study findings: Fewer deletions and N-nucleotide insertions were reportedly seen in common variable immunodeficiency TCR beta sequences.

The sample was peripheral blood mononuclear cells. The receptors stem from a human donor with common variable immunodeficiency.

This clone was detected a few times. The read ends 3 residues before the CDR3 terminus; that terminus is restored from the germline J gene. This chain links TRBV7-6 with TRBJ1-1; 7 bases map to TRBD1. The CDR3 loop spans 15 amino acids. CDR1 and CDR2 from the germline V gene are SGHVS and FNYEAQ. Unmatched junction bases numbered 11, after V lost 4 bases and J lost 6 bases. The CDR3 spells CASSSHRGSRSEAFF. The covered CDR3 bases are TGTGCCAGCAGCTCCCACAGGGGCTCAAGGTCTGAA. Variable domain in full (rest from reference TRBV7-6 and TRBJ1-1): GAGVSQSPRYKVTKRGQDVALRCDPISGHVSLYWYRQALGQGPEFLTYFNYEAQQDKSGLPNDRFSAERPEGSISTLTIQRTEQRDSAMYRCASSSHRGSRSEAFFGQGTRLTVV.

CDR3 in amino acids: CASSTGQKEKLFF. The part of the CDR3 DNA that was read is TGTGCCAGCTCAACAGGACAGAAGGAAAAA. The chain links TRBV18 to TRBJ1-4; D may be TRBD1 (6 bases). The read ends 3 residues shy of where the CDR3 ends; the end is completed using the germline J gene. This CDR3 has 13 residues. The V end lost 5 bases, the J end lost 8 bases, and 12 bases lay between the germline ends. CDR1 is KGHSH and CDR2 is LQKENI in the germline V gene.

Remarks on this clone: The read comes to an end 3 residues before the CDR3 does, leaving the germline J gene to fill in the end. V gene TRBV2 combines with J gene TRBJ2-1; 9 nucleotides line up with TRBD2. V lost 4 bases, J lost 4 bases, and 5 bases stayed unmatched. The CDR3 has 15 amino acids. Germline assignment: CDR1 SNHLY and CDR2 FYNNEI. CDR3 protein: CASSAGTSPYNEQFF. CDR3 bases read: TGTGCCAGCAGTGCCGGGACTAGCCCGTACAATGAG.

Concerning this clone itself: The read terminates 3 residues ahead of where the CDR3 ends, so the germline J gene completes it. This chain connects TRBV5-6 to TRBJ2-5; no firm D call. V lost 1 base and J lost 3, with 7 bases in between. Per germline, CDR1 SGHDT and CDR2 YYEEEE. The CDR3 loop spans 13 amino acids. The CDR3 DNA, read in part, is TGTGCCAGCAGCTTGACACCCGAAGAGACC. This translates into CASSLTPEET. The complete CDR3 reads CASSLTPEETQYF.

By frequency in the sample, this clone is medium-sized. From the germline J gene comes the end of the CDR3, since the read stops 3 residues before it. The gene calls are TRBV29-1 and TRBJ1-1; D gene unclear. Germline V CDR1 and CDR2: SQVTM, ANQGSEA. There are 10 residues in the CDR3. V was clipped by 8 bases and J by 3 bases, with 7 bases between them. CDR3 DNA, as far as it was read: TGCAGCACGGGGTACACTGAA. Translated, it gives CSTGYTE. The entire CDR3 protein reads CSTGYTEAFF. The whole variable domain, remainder taken from reference TRBV29-1 and TRBJ1-1, is SAVISQKPSRDICQRGTSLTIQCQVDSQVTMMFWYRQQPGQSLTLIATANQGSEATYESGFVIDKFPISRPNLTFSTLTVSNMSPEDSSIYLCSTGYTEAFFGQGTRLTVV.

Points on this clone: The read ends 3 residues shy of where the CDR3 ends; the end is completed using the germline J gene. This rearrangement joins TRBV19 to TRBJ1-4, with D possibly matching TRBD1 (6 bases). Germline loops: CDR1 LNHDA, CDR2 SQIVND (reference sequence). Trimming cost V 5 bases and J 8 bases, with 12 bases left between them. This CDR3 spans 13 amino acids. CDR3: CASSLGGLEKLFF. The part of the CDR3 DNA that was read is TGTGCCAGTAGTCTGGGGGGGCTGGAAAAA.

A note on this clone: Read coverage stops 3 residues before the CDR3 terminus; the germline J gene supplies the remainder. The V and J genes are TRBV7-3 and TRBJ2-1, with D perhaps matching TRBD2 (5 bases). V lost 3 bases to trimming and J lost 9 bases, with 9 bases between them. The CDR3 spans 12 residues. The germline CDR1 and CDR2 sequences are SGHTA and FQGTGA. CDR3 amino acids: CASSLVASEQFF. The sequenced part of the CDR3 DNA is TGTGCCAGCAGCTTGGTAGCGAGTGAG.

Comments on this clone: Sequencing ends 3 residues short of the CDR3 end; the germline J gene provides the rest. The genes are TRBV7-3 and TRBJ2-1; 8 positions match TRBD1. CDR1 and CDR2 from the germline V gene are SGHTA and FQGTGA. The CDR3 consists of 17 residues. The J segment lost 7 bases and the V segment lost 1 base, leaving 12 bases of the junction unmatched. The part of the CDR3 DNA that was read is TGTGCCAGCAGCTTAAGAAGTACCGGGACAGGAGGGAATGAG. Translated, it gives CASSLRSTGTGGNE. The CDR3 in its entirety is CASSLRSTGTGGNEQFF.

Worth noting for this clone: The read halts 3 residues ahead of the CDR3 end, with the missing end drawn from the germline J gene. V is TRBV6-2 or TRBV6-3 and J is TRBJ2-7, with TRBD2 identical over 10 bases. V shed 3 bases and J 5 bases; nucleotides not matched to a gene: 10. The CDR3 is made up of 16 amino acids. CDR1 MNHEY and CDR2 SVGEGT come from the germline V gene. CDR3 bases read: TGTGCCAGCAGTTATCATCCCAGCGGGAGGGAACACGAG. It specifies CASSYHPSGREHE. Given in full, the CDR3 is CASSYHPSGREHEQYF.

This clone was found a few times. The sequenced fragment ends 3 residues before the CDR3 boundary, so the rest is inferred from the germline J gene. V is TRBV7-2 and J is TRBJ1-4; 10 nucleotides line up with TRBD1. The junction had 4 bases not matched to a gene; V was cut back by 5 bases and J by 7 bases. This CDR3 region has 14 residues. In germline, CDR1 is SGHTA, CDR2 FQGNSA. The sequenced CDR3 bases are TGTGCCAGCAGCAGACAGGGGGCACGTGAAAAA. Its protein is CASSRQGAREK. The entire CDR3 protein is CASSRQGAREKLFF.

This clone was seen a handful of times. The missing CDR3 end, 3 residues past where the read stops, is filled in from the germline J gene. The rearrangement uses TRBV7-8 and TRBJ2-1; D may be TRBD2 (5 bases). The CDR3 is 15 amino acids. The V and J ends lost 3 bases and 6 bases respectively, with 15 bases between them. Germline CDR1 and CDR2: SGHVS and FQNEAQ. The CDR3 spells CASSFLLNEGNEQFF. The part of the CDR3 DNA that was read is TGTGCCAGCAGCTTCCTTTTAAATGAGGGCAATGAG.

About this clone: With the read ending 3 residues before the CDR3 end, the germline J gene is used to fill in that end. This rearrangement joins TRBV7-3 to TRBJ2-1; 9 nucleotides align to TRBD2. The CDR3 has 15 residues. V shed 6 bases and J 5 bases; nucleotides not matched to a gene: 8. CDR1 is SGHTA and CDR2 is FQGTGA in the germline V gene. The chain's CDR3 is CASRLNPSGNNEQFF. The covered CDR3 bases are TGTGCCAGCAGACTTAACCCTAGCGGGAACAATGAG.

The sample holds a few counts of this clone. The read gets to within 3 residues of the CDR3 end, and the germline J gene fills in the rest. This chain connects TRBV19 to TRBJ2-1; D possibly corresponds to TRBD1 (6 bases). V was cut by 7 bases and J by 4 bases, with 11 bases left in between. The V gene's germline CDR1 is LNHDA and CDR2 SQIVND (reference sequence). The CDR3 is 13 amino acids. The CDR3 sequence is CASTKGQYNEQFF. The CDR3 bases that were read are TGTGCCAGTACCAAAGGACAGTACAATGAG.

This clone was found a few times. Its ends do not fully match the called genes, so a read error is possible. The CDR3 end lies 3 residues beyond the end of the read and is filled in from the germline J gene. The chain couples TRBV7-9 to TRBJ2-7, with unresolved D. Germline CDR1 and CDR2: SEHNR and FQNEAQ (reference sequence). This CDR3 region has 13 residues. The part of the CDR3 DNA that was read is TGTTCCAGCAGCTTCGCGAGCGAAAACGAG. Encoded protein: CSSSFASENE. The CDR3 in full is CSSSFASENEQYF.

This clone came up a few times. The read stops 3 residues short of the end of the CDR3; the missing end is completed from the germline J gene. The chain uses TRBV19 and TRBJ2-3, with 10 bases fitting TRBD2. CDR1 and CDR2 from the germline V gene are LNHDA and SQIVND (reference sequence). The CDR3 is 15 amino acids. V lost 3 bases, J lost 3 bases, and 3 bases stayed unmatched. The CDR3 here is CASSMLAGVTDTQYF. The CDR3 bases that were read are TGTGCCAGTAGTATGCTAGCGGGAGTGACAGATACG. Full variable domain (missing parts from reference TRBV19 and TRBJ2-3): DGGITQSPKYLFRKEGQNVTLSCEQNLNHDAMYWYRQDPGQGLRLIYYSQIVNDFQKGDIAEGYSVSREKKESFPLTVTSAQKNPTAFYLCASSMLAGVTDTQYFGPGTRLTVL.

This clone has only a few counts. From the germline J gene comes the end of the CDR3, since the read stops 3 residues before it. The chain couples TRBV7-2 to TRBJ1-2; possible D gene TRBD1, 5 bases. The germline CDR1 and CDR2 sequences are SGHTA and FQGNSA. The CDR3 is made up of 14 amino acids. V was clipped by 2 bases and J by 0 bases, with 7 bases between them. The sequenced part of the CDR3 DNA is TGTGCCAGCAGCTTACAGGGAACTAACTATGGC. Encoded protein: CASSLQGTNYG. The entire CDR3 is CASSLQGTNYGYTF. The whole variable domain, remainder taken from reference TRBV7-2 and TRBJ1-2, is GAGVSQSPSNKVTEKGKDVELRCDPISGHTALYWYRQSLGQGLEFLIYFQGNSAPDKSGLPSDRFSAERTGGSVSTLTIQRTQQEDSAVYLCASSLQGTNYGYTFGSGTRLTVV.

About this clone itself: The read gets to within 3 residues of the CDR3 end, and the germline J gene fills in the rest. Other nucleotide sequences in the sample specify the same CDR3. The rearrangement joins TRBV7-3 to TRBJ2-7; 12 bases align to TRBD2. The germline gives CDR1 SGHTA, CDR2 FQGTGA. The CDR3 covers 15 residues. Trimming took 6 bases from V and 0 from J; bases not matched to a gene: 3. CDR3 in amino acids: CASSLTSGSSYEQYF. The covered CDR3 bases are TGTGCCAGCAGTTTGACTAGCGGGAGCTCCTACGAG.

The CDR3 DNA, read in part, is TGCAGTGCTAGCGCCGCACTAGCGGGGAGGGATGAG. Protein: CSASAALAGRDE. The CDR3 in full is CSASAALAGRDEQFF. This chain joins TRBV20-1 and TRBJ2-1; 10 nucleotides line up with TRBD2. The read finishes 3 residues shy of the CDR3 end, and the germline J gene is used to complete it. With V trimmed by 3 bases and J by 8 bases, 10 bases remained unmatched. The CDR3 has 15 amino acids. Germline V lookup: CDR1 DFQATT, CDR2 SNEGSKA (reference sequence).

This clone was detected a few times. Sequencing ends 3 residues short of the CDR3 end; the germline J gene provides the rest. The chain combines TRBV7-9 with TRBJ1-6; a possible D gene is TRBD1 (5 bases). This CDR3 is 15 amino acids long. CDR1 SEHNR and CDR2 FQNEAQ come from the germline V gene (reference sequence). V was pared by 2 bases and J by 7 bases, with 12 bases between. The CDR3 region is CASSLQGEFNSPLHF. CDR3 bases read: TGTGCCAGCAGCTTACAGGGAGAATTCAATTCACCC.

The sample holds a few counts of this clone. The read ends 3 residues before the CDR3 terminus; that terminus is restored from the germline J gene. The chain combines TRBV7-3 with TRBJ1-1; D is perhaps TRBD1 (6 bases). The CDR3 covers 14 residues. CDR1 and CDR2 (germline): SGHTA, FQGTGA. Trimming stripped 1 base from V and 6 bases from J, with 12 bases between. The CDR3 sequence: CASSLNRDQAEAFF. Incomplete CDR3 DNA: TGTGCCAGCAGCTTAAACAGGGATCAGGCTGAA.

Only a few counts were recorded for this clone. The read halts 3 residues ahead of the CDR3 end, with the missing end drawn from the germline J gene. The chain links TRBV2 to TRBJ1-2; the match to TRBD1 covers 10 bases. Trimming removed 5 bases from V and 5 bases from J; junction bases left unmatched: 14. Germline assignment: CDR1 SNHLY and CDR2 FYNNEI. CDR3 length: 17 residues. CDR3 bases read: TGTGCCAGCAGTCCGGGACAGGGGCTCGGGGGGGGGTATGGC. Translated, it gives CASSPGQGLGGGYG. In full, the CDR3 reads CASSPGQGLGGGYGYTF.

This clone has a handful of counts. The CDR3 is CASSEAGPETQYF. The CDR3 bases that were read are TGTGCCAGCAGTGAAGCGGGGCCAGAGACC. The chain links TRBV6-1 to TRBJ2-5; D may be TRBD1 (5 bases). The CDR3 end is not reached by the read, which stops 3 residues before it; the germline J gene fills it in. Trimming stripped 0 bases from V and 4 bases from J, with 6 bases between. This CDR3 contains 13 residues. In germline, CDR1 is MNHNS, CDR2 SASEGT.

Concerning this clone itself: The CDR3 end lies 3 residues beyond the end of the read and is filled in from the germline J gene. The V call is TRBV5-1, the J call TRBJ2-3; D is uncertain. CDR3 length equals 14 residues. The germline V gene has CDR1 SGHRS and CDR2 YFSETQ. The ends were cut back, 4 bases at V and 2 bases at J, with 11 bases in the middle. CDR3 DNA, as far as it was read: TGCGCCAGCAGCCCGCTTGGCACCACAGATACG. Encoded protein: CASSPLGTTDT. The CDR3 in its entirety is CASSPLGTTDTQYF. The full variable domain, completed using reference TRBV5-1 and TRBJ2-3, is KAGVTQTPRYLIKTRGQQVTLSCSPISGHRSVSWYQQTPGQGLQFLFEYFSETQRNKGNFPGRFSGRQFSNSRSEMNVSTLELGDSALYLCASSPLGTTDTQYFGPGTRLTVL.

This clone rates as medium-sized. Read sequence stops 3 residues before the CDR3 end, and the germline J gene provides the missing end. This rearrangement joins TRBV2 to TRBJ1-1; 10 bases map to TRBD1. This CDR3 contains 14 residues. Germline V lookup: CDR1 SNHLY, CDR2 FYNNEI. J was trimmed by 3 bases and V by 6 bases; bases with no gene match: 4. The sequenced part of the CDR3 DNA is TGTGCCAGCAGCGCGGACAGGGGGTACACTGAA. As protein: CASSADRGYTE. The complete CDR3 sequence is CASSADRGYTEAFF.

Concerning this clone itself: The sequence runs out 3 residues before the end of the CDR3; the remainder is reconstructed from the germline J gene. V gene TRBV18 combines with J gene TRBJ2-5; 8 bases agree with TRBD2. The CDR3 spans 16 residues. Germline assignment: CDR1 KGHSH and CDR2 LQKENI. Trimming removed 3 bases from V and 4 bases from J; junction bases left unmatched: 10. The CDR3 region is CASSPSSSGRRETQYF. The part of the CDR3 DNA that was read is TGTGCCAGCTCACCTTCTTCGAGCGGGAGAAGAGAGACC.

This clone was counted only a few times. The CDR3 end lies 3 residues beyond the end of the read and is filled in from the germline J gene. The V gene is TRBV7-2, the J gene TRBJ1-5; 9 nucleotides align to TRBD1. Trimming removed 4 bases from V and 7 bases from J; junction bases left unmatched: 2. CDR3 size: 13 residues. Germline CDR1 reads SGHTA; CDR2 reads FQGNSA. Incomplete CDR3 DNA: TGTGCCAGCAGCTACAGGGGGCAGCAGCCC. Translating gives CASSYRGQQP. The full CDR3 sequence reads CASSYRGQQPQHF. Variable domain in full (rest from reference TRBV7-2 and TRBJ1-5): GAGVSQSPSNKVTEKGKDVELRCDPISGHTALYWYRQSLGQGLEFLIYFQGNSAPDKSGLPSDRFSAERTGGSVSTLTIQRTQQEDSAVYLCASSYRGQQPQHFGDGTRLSIL.

This clone was detected only a few times. The read halts 3 residues ahead of the CDR3 end, with the missing end drawn from the germline J gene. This rearrangement joins TRBV5-1 to TRBJ2-7; 8 bases map to TRBD2. Trimming at V came to 0 bases and at J to 4 bases, leaving 9 bases not matched to a gene. The CDR3 contains 16 residues. Germline V lookup: CDR1 SGHRS, CDR2 YFSETQ. CDR3 DNA, as far as it was read: TGCGCCAGCAGCTTGGGTCCCAGCGGGAGTGAATACGAG. This encodes CASSLGPSGSEYE. In full, the CDR3 is CASSLGPSGSEYEQYF.